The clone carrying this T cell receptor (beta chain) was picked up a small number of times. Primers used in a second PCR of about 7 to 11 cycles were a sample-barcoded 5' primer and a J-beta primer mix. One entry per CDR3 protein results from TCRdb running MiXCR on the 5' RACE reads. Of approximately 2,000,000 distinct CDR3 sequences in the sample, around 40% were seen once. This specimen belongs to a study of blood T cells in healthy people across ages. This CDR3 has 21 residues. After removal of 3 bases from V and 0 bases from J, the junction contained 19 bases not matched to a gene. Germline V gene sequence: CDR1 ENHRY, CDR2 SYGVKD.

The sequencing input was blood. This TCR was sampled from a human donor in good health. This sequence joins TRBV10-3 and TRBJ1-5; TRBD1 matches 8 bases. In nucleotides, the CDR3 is TGTGCCATCAGTGATAGGGGCTTCCGGGACAGGAGTTCTAATAGCAATCAGCCCCAGCATTTT. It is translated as CAISDRGFRDRSSNSNQPQHF.